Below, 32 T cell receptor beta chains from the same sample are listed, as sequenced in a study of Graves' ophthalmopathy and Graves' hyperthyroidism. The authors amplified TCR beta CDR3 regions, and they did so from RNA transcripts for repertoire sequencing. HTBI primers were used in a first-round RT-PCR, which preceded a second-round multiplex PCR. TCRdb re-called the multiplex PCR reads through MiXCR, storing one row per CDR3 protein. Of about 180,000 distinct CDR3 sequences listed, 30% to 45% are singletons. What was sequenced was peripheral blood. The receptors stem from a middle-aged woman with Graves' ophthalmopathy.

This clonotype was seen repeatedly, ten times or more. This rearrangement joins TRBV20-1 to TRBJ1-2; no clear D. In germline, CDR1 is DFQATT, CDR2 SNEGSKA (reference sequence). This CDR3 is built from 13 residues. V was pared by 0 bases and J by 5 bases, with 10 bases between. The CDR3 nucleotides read TGCAGTGCTAGAGATCGGGCAGCTTATGGCTACACCTTC. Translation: CSARDRAAYGYTF.

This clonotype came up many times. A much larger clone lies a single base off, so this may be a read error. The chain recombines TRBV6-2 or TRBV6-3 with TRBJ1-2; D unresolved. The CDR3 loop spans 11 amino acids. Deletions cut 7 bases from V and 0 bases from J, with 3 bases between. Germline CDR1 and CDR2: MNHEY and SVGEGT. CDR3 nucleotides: TGTGCCAGCAAAGCTAACTATGGCTACACCTTC. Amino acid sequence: CASKANYGYTF.

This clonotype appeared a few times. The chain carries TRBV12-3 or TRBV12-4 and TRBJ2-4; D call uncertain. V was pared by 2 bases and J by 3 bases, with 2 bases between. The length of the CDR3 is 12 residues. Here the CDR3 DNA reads TGTGCCAGCAGTTTAAGCAAAAACATTCAGTACTTC. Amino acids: CASSLSKNIQYF.

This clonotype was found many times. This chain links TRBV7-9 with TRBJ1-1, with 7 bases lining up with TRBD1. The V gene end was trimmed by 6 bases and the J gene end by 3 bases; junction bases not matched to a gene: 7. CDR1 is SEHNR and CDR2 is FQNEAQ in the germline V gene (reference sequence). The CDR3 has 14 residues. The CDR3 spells CASRPRQGDTEAFF. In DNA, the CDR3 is TGTGCCAGCAGGCCAAGACAGGGCGACACTGAAGCTTTCTTT.

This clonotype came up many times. This CDR3 is CASSKTDINYGYTF. CDR3 DNA sequence: TGTGCCAGCAGTAAGACAGATATAAACTATGGCTACACCTTC. The V call is TRBV12-3 or TRBV12-4, the J call TRBJ1-2; possibly TRBD1 for D (5 bases). This CDR3 has 14 residues. V lost 5 bases to trimming and J lost 2 bases, with 12 bases between them.

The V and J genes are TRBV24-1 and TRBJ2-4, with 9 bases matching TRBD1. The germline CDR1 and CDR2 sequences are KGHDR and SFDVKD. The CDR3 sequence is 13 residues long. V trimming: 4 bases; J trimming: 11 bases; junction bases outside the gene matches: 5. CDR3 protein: CATSEVGQGVQYF. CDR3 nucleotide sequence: TGTGCCACCAGTGAAGTGGGACAGGGAGTTCAGTACTTC.

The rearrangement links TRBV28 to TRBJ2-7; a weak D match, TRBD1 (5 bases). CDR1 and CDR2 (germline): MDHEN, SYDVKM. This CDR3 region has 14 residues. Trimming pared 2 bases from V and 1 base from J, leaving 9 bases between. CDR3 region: CASSLTGASYEQYF. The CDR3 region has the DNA TGTGCCAGCAGTTTAACTGGGGCGTCCTACGAGCAGTACTTC.

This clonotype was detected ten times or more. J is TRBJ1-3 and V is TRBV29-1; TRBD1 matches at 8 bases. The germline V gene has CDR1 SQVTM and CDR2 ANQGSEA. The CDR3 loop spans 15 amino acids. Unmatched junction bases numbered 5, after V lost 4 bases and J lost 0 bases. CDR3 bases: TGCAGCGTTGCCGGACAGGGCAGCTCTGGAAACACCATATATTTT. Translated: CSVAGQGSSGNTIYF.

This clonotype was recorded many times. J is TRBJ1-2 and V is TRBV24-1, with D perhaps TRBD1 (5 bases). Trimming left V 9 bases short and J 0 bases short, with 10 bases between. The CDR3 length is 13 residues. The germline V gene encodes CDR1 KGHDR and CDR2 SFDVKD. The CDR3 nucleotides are TGTGCCACCCGAGGGGCCCCTAACTATGGCTACACCTTC. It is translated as CATRGAPNYGYTF.

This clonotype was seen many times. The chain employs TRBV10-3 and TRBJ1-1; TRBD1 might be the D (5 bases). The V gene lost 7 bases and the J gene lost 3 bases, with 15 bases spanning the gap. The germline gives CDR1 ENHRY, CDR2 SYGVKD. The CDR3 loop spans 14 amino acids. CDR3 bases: TGTGCCATCACTTCAAGACAGAGGGACACTGAAGCTTTCTTT. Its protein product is CAITSRQRDTEAFF.

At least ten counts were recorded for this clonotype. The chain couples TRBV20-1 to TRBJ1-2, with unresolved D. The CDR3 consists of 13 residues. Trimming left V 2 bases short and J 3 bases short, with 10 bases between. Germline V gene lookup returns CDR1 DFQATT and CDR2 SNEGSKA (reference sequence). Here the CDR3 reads CSARIGGDYGYTF. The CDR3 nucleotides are TGCAGTGCTAGAATCGGTGGGGACTATGGCTACACCTTC.

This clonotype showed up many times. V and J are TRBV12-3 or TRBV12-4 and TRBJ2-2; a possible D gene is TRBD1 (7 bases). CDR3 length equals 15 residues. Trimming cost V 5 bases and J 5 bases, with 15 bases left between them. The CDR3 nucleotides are TGTGCCAGCAGTCCGCCAGGGGGGAGGACCGGGGAGCTGTTTTTT. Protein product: CASSPPGGRTGELFF.

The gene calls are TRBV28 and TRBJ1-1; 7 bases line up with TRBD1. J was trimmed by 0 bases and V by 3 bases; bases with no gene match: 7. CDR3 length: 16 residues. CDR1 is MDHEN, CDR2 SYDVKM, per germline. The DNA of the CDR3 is TGTGCCAGCAGTTTCTGGACAGGCGCAATGAACACTGAAGCTTTCTTT. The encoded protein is CASSFWTGAMNTEAFF. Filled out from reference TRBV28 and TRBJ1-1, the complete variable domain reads DVKVTQSSRYLVKRTGEKVFLECVQDMDHENMFWYRQDPGLGLRLIYFSYDVKMKEKGDIPEGYSVSREKKERFSLILESASTNQTSMYLCASSFWTGAMNTEAFFGQGTRLTVV.

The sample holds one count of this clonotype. As DNA, the CDR3 is TGTGCCAGCGGACAGGACCCGAACACCGGGGAGCTGTTTTTT. Protein: CASGQDPNTGELFF. The chain has TRBV11-1 and TRBJ2-2; TRBD1 aligns across 7 bases. The ends lost 8 bases at V and 0 bases at J; junction bases unmatched: 3. Germline lookup yields CDR1 SGHAT and CDR2 FQDESV (reference sequence). The CDR3 runs to 14 residues.

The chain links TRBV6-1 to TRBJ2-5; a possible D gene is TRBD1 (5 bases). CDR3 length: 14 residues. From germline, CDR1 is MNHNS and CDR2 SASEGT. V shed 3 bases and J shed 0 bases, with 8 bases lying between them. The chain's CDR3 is CASSETVYQETQYF. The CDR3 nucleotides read TGTGCCAGCAGTGAGACAGTGTACCAAGAGACCCAGTACTTC.

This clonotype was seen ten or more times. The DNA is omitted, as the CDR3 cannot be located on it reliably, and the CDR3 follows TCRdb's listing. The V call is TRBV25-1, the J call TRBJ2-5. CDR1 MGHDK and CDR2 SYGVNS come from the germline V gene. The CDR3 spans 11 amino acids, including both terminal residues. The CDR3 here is CASSTSQTQYF.

The CDR3 here is CASSETGARGYTF. DNA for the CDR3: TGTGCCAGCAGTGAGACCGGTGCGCGAGGCTACACCTTC. V gene TRBV2 combines with J gene TRBJ1-2, with D hard to call. CDR3 length equals 13 residues. The V gene lost 3 bases and the J gene lost 8 bases, with 13 bases spanning the gap. Germline V gene data show CDR1 as SNHLY and CDR2 as FYNNEI. The full variable domain, in which reference TRBV2 and TRBJ1-2 provide the parts outside the CDR3, is EPEVTQTPSHQVTQMGQEVILRCVPISNHLYFYWYRQILGQKVEFLVSFYNNEISEKSEIFDDQFSVERPDGSNFTLKIRSTKLEDSAMYFCASSETGARGYTFGSGTRLTVV.

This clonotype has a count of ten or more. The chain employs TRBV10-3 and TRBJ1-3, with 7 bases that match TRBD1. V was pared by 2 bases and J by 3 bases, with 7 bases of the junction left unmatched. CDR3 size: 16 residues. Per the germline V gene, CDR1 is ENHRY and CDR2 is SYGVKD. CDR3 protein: CAISEQGTGVGNTIYF. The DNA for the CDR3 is TGTGCCATCAGTGAGCAGGGAACAGGGGTTGGAAACACCATATATTTT.

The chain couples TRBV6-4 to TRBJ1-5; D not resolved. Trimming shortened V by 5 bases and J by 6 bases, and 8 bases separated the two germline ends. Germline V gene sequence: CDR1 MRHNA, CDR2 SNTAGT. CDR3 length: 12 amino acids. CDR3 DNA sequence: TGTGCCAGCAGTTTACCCGTTCAGCCCCAGCATTTT. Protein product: CASSLPVQPQHF.

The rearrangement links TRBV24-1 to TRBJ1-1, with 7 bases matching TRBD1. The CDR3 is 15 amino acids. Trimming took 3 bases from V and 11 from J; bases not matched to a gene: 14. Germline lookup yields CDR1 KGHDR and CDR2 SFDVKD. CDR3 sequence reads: CATSDGAGTAGKAFF. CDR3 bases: TGTGCCACCAGTGATGGGGCCGGGACAGCCGGAAAGGCTTTCTTT.

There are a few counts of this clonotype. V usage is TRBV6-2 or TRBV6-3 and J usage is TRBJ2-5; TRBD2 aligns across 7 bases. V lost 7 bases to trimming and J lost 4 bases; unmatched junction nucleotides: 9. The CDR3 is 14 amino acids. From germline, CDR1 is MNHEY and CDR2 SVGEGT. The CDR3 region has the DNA TGTGCCAGCAAAACTAGCGAAGGTCGAGAGACCCAGTACTTC. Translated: CASKTSEGRETQYF.

CDR3 residues: CATSRGSGERYTF. The CDR3 DNA is TGTGCCACCAGCAGAGGGTCAGGGGAGCGCTACACCTTC. The chain recombines TRBV15 with TRBJ1-2; D possibly corresponds to TRBD1 (6 bases). The germline V gene encodes CDR1 LNHNV and CDR2 YYDKDF (reference sequence). The ends were cut back, 1 base at V and 9 bases at J, with 12 bases in the middle. This CDR3 has 13 residues.

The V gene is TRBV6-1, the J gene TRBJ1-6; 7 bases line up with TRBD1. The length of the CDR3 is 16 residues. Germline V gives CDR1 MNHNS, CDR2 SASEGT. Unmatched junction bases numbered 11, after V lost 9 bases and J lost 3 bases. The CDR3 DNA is TGTGCCAGTCTTGGAGGGACAGTGAACTATAATTCACCCCTCCACTTT. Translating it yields CASLGGTVNYNSPLHF.

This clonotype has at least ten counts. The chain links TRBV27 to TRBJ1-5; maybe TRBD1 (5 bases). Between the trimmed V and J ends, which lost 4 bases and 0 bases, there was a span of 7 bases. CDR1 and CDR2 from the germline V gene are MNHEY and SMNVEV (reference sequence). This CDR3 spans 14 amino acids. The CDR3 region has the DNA TGTGCCAGCAGTTCTGGACATAGCAATCAGCCCCAGCATTTT. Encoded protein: CASSSGHSNQPQHF.

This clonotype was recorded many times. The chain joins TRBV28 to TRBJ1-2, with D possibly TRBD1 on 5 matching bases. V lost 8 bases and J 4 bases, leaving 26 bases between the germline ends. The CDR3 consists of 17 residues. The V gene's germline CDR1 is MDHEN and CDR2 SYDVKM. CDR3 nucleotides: TGTGCCAGCTTTCGCCAACCTCGACAGAAGAGGATCTATGGCTACACCTTC. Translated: CASFRQPRQKRIYGYTF.

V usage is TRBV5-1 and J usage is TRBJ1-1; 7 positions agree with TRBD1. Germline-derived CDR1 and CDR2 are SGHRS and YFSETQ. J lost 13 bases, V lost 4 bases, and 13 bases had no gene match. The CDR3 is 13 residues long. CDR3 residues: CASSEAGQPRGFF. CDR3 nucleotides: TGCGCCAGCAGCGAGGCGGGACAGCCCCGGGGTTTCTTT.

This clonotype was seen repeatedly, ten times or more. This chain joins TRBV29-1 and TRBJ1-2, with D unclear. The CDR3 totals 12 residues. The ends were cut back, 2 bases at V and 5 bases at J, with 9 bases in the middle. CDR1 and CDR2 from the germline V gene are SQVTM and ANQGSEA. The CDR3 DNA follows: TGCAGCGTTGAACGGTCAGGATATGGCTACACCTTC. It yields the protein CSVERSGYGYTF.

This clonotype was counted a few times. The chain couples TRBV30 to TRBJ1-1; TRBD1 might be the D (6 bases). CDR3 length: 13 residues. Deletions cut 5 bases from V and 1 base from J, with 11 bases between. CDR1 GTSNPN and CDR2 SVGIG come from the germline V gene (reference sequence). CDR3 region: CAWSQGPNTEAFF. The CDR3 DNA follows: TGTGCCTGGTCGCAGGGGCCGAACACTGAAGCTTTCTTT.

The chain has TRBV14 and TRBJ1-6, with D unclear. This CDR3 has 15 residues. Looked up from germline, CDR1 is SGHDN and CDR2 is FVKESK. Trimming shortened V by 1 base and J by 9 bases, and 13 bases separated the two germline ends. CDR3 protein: CASSQARERSSPLHF. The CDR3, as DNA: TGTGCCAGCAGCCAAGCGCGGGAAAGGTCTTCACCCCTCCACTTT.

DNA for the CDR3: TGTGCCAGCAGCACCCAGTCAGCAGCGCTACGCGAGCAGTACTTC. This sequence encodes CASSTQSAALREQYF. This chain links TRBV7-2 with TRBJ2-7; D remains unclear. Trimming stripped 5 bases from V and 6 bases from J, with 20 bases between. Germline V gene data show CDR1 as SGHTA and CDR2 as FQGNSA. The CDR3 consists of 15 residues.

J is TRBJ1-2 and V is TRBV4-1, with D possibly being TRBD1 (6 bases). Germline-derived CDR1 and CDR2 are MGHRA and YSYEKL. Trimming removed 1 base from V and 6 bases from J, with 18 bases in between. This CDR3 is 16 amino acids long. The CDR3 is CASSQATGLSLHGYTF. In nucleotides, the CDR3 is TGCGCCAGCAGCCAAGCAACAGGGTTGTCTCTCCATGGCTACACCTTC.

The CDR3 reads CASSHGLAGAYEQYF. DNA for the CDR3: TGTGCCAGCAGTCACGGACTAGCGGGAGCCTACGAGCAGTACTTC. The chain has TRBV28 and TRBJ2-7; 13 positions match TRBD2. The germline gives CDR1 MDHEN, CDR2 SYDVKM. Losses at the gene ends were 5 bases for V and 2 bases for J; bases not matched to a gene: 3. The CDR3 runs 15 residues.